The present entry profiles one TCR beta chain with its context. Antigen: not known. This sample stems from a study of beta chain features in type 1 diabetes. The isolated RNA, all of it, was reverse transcribed, so expressed TCRB transcripts were what got sequenced. The data were produced by immunoSEQ multiplex PCR, yet TCRdb's version contains in-frame clones alone and is incomplete. The table lists about 620,000 clones, less than 20% of them singletons, with about 0.086% in the top ten. Study-level points and caveats: Any role of HLA type in TCRB rearrangement remained unresolved here.

V was pared by 6 bases and J by 3 bases, with 14 bases of the junction left unmatched. Per the germline V gene, CDR1 is MNHEY and CDR2 is SMNVEV (reference sequence). The CDR3 sequence is 17 residues long. This chain connects TRBV27 to TRBJ1-5, with 7 bases matching TRBD1. Sequencing used naive CD4+ T cells from blood. This receptor was identified in a man aged 18-30 years in good health. This CDR3 reads CASRKDRVGGYNQPQHF. CDR3 nucleotides: TGTGCCAGCAGGAAAGACAGGGTCGGAGGGTACAATCAGCCCCAGCATTTT.